The 2 T cell receptor beta chains below were found in one sample sequenced in a study of T cell repertoires in ileal Crohn's disease. Assay used: immunoSEQ multiplex PCR; TCRdb lists only in-frame clones, some missing. The sample records about 17,000 clones, around 65% being singletons. Sample: ileal tissue. These receptors were taken from an adult with Crohn's disease.

This CDR3 reads CAISQPGTGDNTEAFF. The DNA of the CDR3 is TGTGCCATCAGCCAGCCCGGGACAGGGGACAACACTGAAGCTTTCTTT. The chain joins TRBV10-3 to TRBJ1-1, with 10 bases aligning to TRBD1. V was clipped by 6 bases and J by 2 bases; unmatched bases: 9. This CDR3 is 16 amino acids long. In germline, CDR1 is ENHRY, CDR2 SYGVKD.

The CDR3, as DNA: TGTGCCAGCAGTTTATCGGGACTAGCGGGAGGAGATGTGGAGACCCAGTACTTC. Translation: CASSLSGLAGGDVETQYF. The chain is built from TRBV27 and TRBJ2-5, with 15 bases matching TRBD2. The CDR3 length is 18 residues. V was clipped by 0 bases and J by 5 bases; unmatched bases: 7. Germline CDR1 is MNHEY and CDR2 is SMNVEV (reference sequence).